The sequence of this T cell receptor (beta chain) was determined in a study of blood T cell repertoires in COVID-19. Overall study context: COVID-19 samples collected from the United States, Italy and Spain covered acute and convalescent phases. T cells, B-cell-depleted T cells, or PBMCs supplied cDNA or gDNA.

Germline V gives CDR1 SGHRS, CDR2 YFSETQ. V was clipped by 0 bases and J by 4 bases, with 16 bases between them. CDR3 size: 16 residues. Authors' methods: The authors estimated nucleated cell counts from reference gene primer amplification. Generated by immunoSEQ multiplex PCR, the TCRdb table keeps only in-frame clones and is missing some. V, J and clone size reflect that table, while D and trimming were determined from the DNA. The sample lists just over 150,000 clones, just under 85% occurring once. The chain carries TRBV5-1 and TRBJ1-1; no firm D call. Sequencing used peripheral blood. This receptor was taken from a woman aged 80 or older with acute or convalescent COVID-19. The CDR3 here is CASSLGRWEGGTEAFF. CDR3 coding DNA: TGCGCCAGCAGCTTGGGAAGATGGGAGGGCGGCACTGAAGCTTTCTTT. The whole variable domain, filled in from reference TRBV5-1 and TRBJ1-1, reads KAGVTQTPRYLIKTRGQQVTLSCSPISGHRSVSWYQQTPGQGLQFLFEYFSETQRNKGNFPGRFSGRQFSNSRSEMNVSTLELGDSALYLCASSLGRWEGGTEAFFGQGTRLTVV.